This passage covers 5 T cell receptor beta chains from one sample sequenced in a study of CXCR3-negative and CXCR3-positive naive CD8 T cells. TRB cDNA libraries were made by UMI-labeled 5' RACE. TCRdb re-called the 5' RACE reads; every CDR3 protein appears as one record, without DNA. The repertoire shows about 120,000 distinct CDR3 sequences; the top ten hold approximately 0.46%. Sequences were obtained from naive CXCR3- CD8+ T cells from blood. Subset denoted: CD45RO-CCR7+CD27+CD95- naive CD8+ T cells lacking CXCR3 (TNR3-). The source is a human donor in good health. Some clones in this sample may be carry-over from other donors' samples.

V usage is TRBV2 and J usage is TRBJ2-1; TCRdb calls TRBD2, which cannot be checked without DNA. The CDR3 spans 15 residues. Germline CDR1 reads SNHLY; CDR2 reads FYNNEI. The CDR3: CASSDLSGRAPEQFF.

The V call is TRBV14, the J call TRBJ2-7; TCRdb designates TRBD2, a call that cannot be tested without DNA. This CDR3 spans 15 amino acids. From germline, CDR1 is SGHDN and CDR2 FVKESK. This CDR3 reads CASSGESGRQHEQYF. The whole variable domain, filled in from reference TRBV14 and TRBJ2-7, reads EAGVTQFPSHSVIEKGQTVTLRCDPISGHDNLYWYRRVMGKEIKFLLHFVKESKQDESGMPNNRFLAERTGGTYSTLKVQPAELEDSGVYFCASSGESGRQHEQYFGPGTRLTVT.

This sequence joins TRBV4-2 and TRBJ2-3; TCRdb's D gene call, TRBD2, goes unchecked for lack of DNA. Germline CDR1 and CDR2: LGHNA and YNFKEQ. The CDR3 spans 15 residues. CDR3 residues: CASSQDLEGSNTQYF.

This chain links TRBV2 with TRBJ1-5; without DNA, the TCRdb call of TRBD1 cannot be checked. The CDR3 extends over 15 amino acids. Germline CDR1 and CDR2: SNHLY and FYNNEI. The CDR3 protein is CASSGGAGGRQPQHF. Full variable domain (remainder filled in from reference TRBV2 and TRBJ1-5): EPEVTQTPSHQVTQMGQEVILRCVPISNHLYFYWYRQILGQKVEFLVSFYNNEISEKSEIFDDQFSVERPDGSNFTLKIRSTKLEDSAMYFCASSGGAGGRQPQHFGDGTRLSIL.

The chain uses TRBV28 and TRBJ1-6; TCRdb lists TRBD1, though no DNA is available to test this call. The germline V gene has CDR1 MDHEN and CDR2 SYDVKM. The CDR3 covers 13 residues. CDR3 residues: CASRQPPGTPLHF.